This T cell receptor beta chain was captured in a study of CD8+ T cells in alopecia areata. Treatment denoted: oral pan-JAK inhibitor, 5-10 mg twice daily. RNA was isolated and reverse transcribed to cDNA, the sequencing template. TCRdb's copy holds only in-frame clones and misses some; the assay was immunoSEQ multiplex PCR. Among some 200,000 clones, 58% were seen once, and the ten largest hold roughly 12%. This clone was detected a few times. This CDR3 spans 13 amino acids. V lost 5 bases and J lost 2, with 8 bases in between. CDR1 and CDR2 (germline): MRHNA, SNTAGT. This TCR was recovered from a human donor with alopecia areata. The source was CD8+ T cells sorted from blood, collected at week 24, from a patient treated with tofacitinib. The V and J genes are TRBV6-4 and TRBJ2-3; perhaps TRBD1 as D (6 bases). Written as DNA, the CDR3 is TGTGCCAGCAGTCACAGGGTCACAGATACGCAGTATTTT. Amino acids: CASSHRVTDTQYF.